This T cell receptor beta chain is drawn from a study of T cell clusters in autoimmune cytopenias. Across the study: The median distinct TRB clonotype count was about 2,400 per sample, from a median around 50,000 reads.

The CDR3 totals 14 residues. CDR1 and CDR2 (germline): MNHEY, SMNVEV (reference sequence). Considering frequency, this clonotype is medium-sized. The antigen remains unidentified. TRB was amplified from about 270 ng of peripheral blood genomic DNA per sample. Overall study results and limits: Clustering suggested that physiological T cell clusters were missing in primary autoimmune cytopenia patients. No cluster-lack signature appeared between secondary cytopenia and chronic lymphocytic leukemia patients, apparently due to lymphoma masking.

TRB was amplified by touch-down multiplex PCR, primer pools A and B combined. TCRdb re-called the multiplex PCR reads and gives one entry per CDR3 protein, without DNA. The repertoire table contains 3,400 or so distinct CDR3 sequences. The origin of this receptor is a human donor with an autoimmune cytopenia or autoimmune hepatitis (not recorded which). Sequenced sample: peripheral blood. This chain links TRBV27 with TRBJ1-2; TCRdb indicates TRBD1, and absent DNA this call remains unverified. CDR3 amino acids: CASSTWTGGSGYTF.